This T cell receptor (beta chain) was retrieved from a study of T cell changes during pregnancy in multiple sclerosis. Sequencing used immunoSEQ multiplex PCR; TCRdb keeps in-frame clones, though not all of them. The sample carries about 79,000 clones, just under 95% recorded once. The germline V and J ends were trimmed by 5 bases and 8 bases, with 16 bases remaining between them. Germline V gives CDR1 MNHEY, CDR2 SVGAGI. The CDR3 loop spans 15 amino acids. This specimen was peripheral blood, taken in the second trimester of pregnancy. The chain has TRBV6-5 and TRBJ1-6; D uncertain. The clonotype originates from a female donor in good health, enrolled as a control in a pregnancy study. The CDR3, as DNA: TGTGCCAGCAGTCCCACCCCCCGAGGAGATTCACCCCTCCACTTT. The encoded protein is CASSPTPRGDSPLHF.